Presented here are 17 T cell receptor beta chains from one specimen sequenced in a study of blood T cells in healthy people across ages. Primed by a sample-barcoded 5' primer and a J-beta primer mix, a second PCR proceeded for 7 to 11 cycles. Each CDR3 protein gets one entry after TCRdb re-called the 5' RACE reads with MiXCR. The profile shows around 1,700,000 distinct CDR3 sequences, roughly 30% of them singletons. Sequencing input: blood. The receptors stem from a woman in her 30s in good health.

The chain is built from TRBV2 and TRBJ2-7; D perhaps matches TRBD1 (5 bases). Trimming took off 2 bases at V and 0 bases at J, with 11 bases between the two ends. Germline-derived CDR1 and CDR2 are SNHLY and FYNNEI. The CDR3 totals 15 residues. The CDR3 DNA reads as TGTGCCAGCAGTGAACGGACAACGCTCTCCTACGAGCAGTACTTC. Translation gives CASSERTTLSYEQYF.

This clonotype was recorded a few times. J is TRBJ1-2 and V is TRBV19, with D unresolved. V was clipped by 1 base and J by 4 bases, with 13 bases between them. CDR3 length: 15 residues. CDR1 LNHDA and CDR2 SQIVND come from the germline V gene (reference sequence). The CDR3 nucleotides read TGTGCCAGTAGTATAGGAGTCGGGGTCTTCTATGGCTACACCTTC. It specifies CASSIGVGVFYGYTF. Looking up the rest from reference TRBV19 and TRBJ1-2 gives the full variable domain: DGGITQSPKYLFRKEGQNVTLSCEQNLNHDAMYWYRQDPGQGLRLIYYSQIVNDFQKGDIAEGYSVSREKKESFPLTVTSAQKNPTAFYLCASSIGVGVFYGYTFGSGTRLTVV.

Only a few counts were recorded for this clonotype. CDR3 in amino acids: CASSQETGLNNSPLHF. The CDR3 region has the DNA TGCGCCAGCAGCCAGGAAACCGGACTCAATAATTCACCCCTCCACTTT. The chain uses TRBV4-3 and TRBJ1-6; D ambiguous. Deletions cut 3 bases from V and 5 bases from J, with 14 bases between. Germline V gene sequence: CDR1 LGHNA, CDR2 YSLEER. This CDR3 comprises 16 residues.

This clonotype was observed a few times. The rearrangement joins TRBV2 to TRBJ1-2; D ambiguous. This CDR3 has 12 amino acids. The V gene's germline CDR1 is SNHLY and CDR2 FYNNEI. Trimming removed 6 bases at V and 5 bases at J, with 10 bases between. The chain's CDR3 is CASRRPGYGYTF. CDR3 nucleotides: TGTGCCAGCAGACGGCCGGGGTATGGCTACACCTTC.

This clonotype was detected ten times or more. This chain links TRBV29-1 with TRBJ2-7; perhaps TRBD2 as D (5 bases). The CDR3 runs to 14 residues. Trimming shortened V by 4 bases and J by 4 bases, and 17 bases separated the two germline ends. CDR1 is SQVTM and CDR2 is ANQGSEA in the germline V gene. The CDR3 reads CSVVEALLGYEQYF. The CDR3 DNA follows: TGCAGCGTTGTGGAGGCCCTACTAGGGTACGAGCAGTACTTC.

This clonotype appeared many times. The chain has TRBV10-1 and TRBJ2-1; 11 bases are shared with TRBD2. The CDR3 is 15 residues long. The V segment lost 4 bases and the J segment 5 bases; nucleotides outside the gene matches: 4. Germline V gene lookup returns CDR1 WNHNN and CDR2 SYGVQD (reference sequence). The CDR3, as DNA: TGCGCCAGCAGTGGTGGACTAGCGGGTGACAATGAGCAGTTCTTC. Residues: CASSGGLAGDNEQFF.

The chain links TRBV3-1 to TRBJ1-2; D unresolved. This CDR3 has 14 amino acids. CDR1 is LGHDT and CDR2 is YNNKEL in the germline V gene (reference sequence). V was trimmed by 4 bases and J by 0 bases, leaving 9 bases between them. The CDR3 coding sequence is TGTGCCAGCAGCCCGGGAGACGCTAACTATGGCTACACCTTC. Protein product: CASSPGDANYGYTF.

The V call is TRBV4-1, the J call TRBJ2-3; 11 bases map to TRBD2. This CDR3 spans 17 amino acids. Trimming took 0 bases from V and 6 from J; bases not matched to a gene: 8. From germline, CDR1 is MGHRA and CDR2 YSYEKL. In nucleotides, the CDR3 is TGCGCCAGCAGCCAAGAGGGACTAGCGGACGAAGGGGATACGCAGTATTTT. Translating gives CASSQEGLADEGDTQYF.

This clonotype was seen more than once but under ten times. An end of the junction differs from the germline gene, which may be a read error. The chain recombines TRBV9 with TRBJ1-2; 10 bases align to TRBD1. In germline, CDR1 is SGDLS, CDR2 YYNGEE. The CDR3 has 15 amino acids. The CDR3 sequence is CANSEEGTGVYGYTF. CDR3 DNA sequence: TGTGCCAACAGCGAAGAGGGGACAGGGGTCTATGGCTACACCTTC.

The V gene is TRBV2, the J gene TRBJ1-5, with 9 bases that match TRBD1. The germline V gene encodes CDR1 SNHLY and CDR2 FYNNEI. V lost 9 bases and J lost 3; bases outside the gene matches: 9. This CDR3 region has 15 residues. This chain's CDR3 is CASRTGAFANQPQHF. The CDR3 bases are TGTGCCAGTCGGACAGGGGCATTCGCCAATCAGCCCCAGCATTTT.

The genes are TRBV7-2 and TRBJ2-5, with no clear D. CDR1 SGHTA and CDR2 FQGNSA come from the germline V gene. The CDR3 covers 13 residues. Trimming stripped 8 bases from V and 0 bases from J, with 10 bases between. Written as DNA, the CDR3 is TGTGCCAGCCGGAGAAGCGACCAAGAGACCCAGTACTTC. Its protein product is CASRRSDQETQYF.

This clonotype was recorded many times. The chain couples TRBV29-1 to TRBJ2-1; D possibly corresponds to TRBD2 (6 bases). The CDR3 length is 13 residues. The V gene lost 6 bases and the J gene lost 6 bases, with 15 bases spanning the gap. The germline V gene has CDR1 SQVTM and CDR2 ANQGSEA. Here the CDR3 reads CSVRAGNSNEQFF. CDR3 sequence (DNA): TGCAGCGTCAGAGCGGGCAACAGCAATGAGCAGTTCTTC.

V gene TRBV5-1 combines with J gene TRBJ1-2; D is unresolved. Per germline, CDR1 SGHRS and CDR2 YFSETQ. The V and J ends lost 4 bases and 6 bases respectively, with 13 bases between them. CDR3 length equals 13 residues. CDR3 in DNA: TGCGCCAGCAGCCTTTGGCTTGAGGATGGCTACACCTTC. This sequence encodes CASSLWLEDGYTF.

The chain employs TRBV7-2 and TRBJ2-4, with 7 bases that match TRBD2. The J call may be faulty, since TRBJ2-7 better matches the DNA end. Germline V gene lookup returns CDR1 SGHTA and CDR2 FQGNSA. The length of the CDR3 is 14 residues. CDR3 bases: TGTGCCAGCAGCTTACGCGGGAGAATCCACGAGCAGTACTTC. Its translation: CASSLRGRIHEQYF.

With respect to this clonotype: One base away lies a much larger clone, so this may be a sequencing read error. The chain has TRBV6-5 and TRBJ2-7; TRBD2 matches at 8 bases. Germline lookup yields CDR1 MNHEY and CDR2 SVGAGI. The CDR3 totals 13 residues. This chain's CDR3 is CASRRTSTYERYF. CDR3 in DNA: TGTGCCAGCAGGCGGACTAGCACATACGAGCGGTACTTC.

The chain uses TRBV4-3 and TRBJ1-2; the D is unclear. The ends were cut back, 3 bases at V and 1 base at J, with 12 bases in the middle. CDR3 size: 15 residues. Germline V gene sequence: CDR1 LGHNA, CDR2 YSLEER. This chain's CDR3 is CASSHARQSNYGYTF. The CDR3 DNA follows: TGCGCCAGCAGCCACGCGCGGCAGAGTAACTATGGCTACACCTTC.

This sequence joins TRBV13 and TRBJ2-1; 8 nucleotides line up with TRBD2. The CDR3 has 16 amino acids. CDR1 is PRHDT, CDR2 FYEKMQ, per germline (reference sequence). J lost 8 bases, V lost 3 bases, and 12 bases had no gene match. CDR3 DNA: TGTGCCAGCAGCTTTAGCGGGGTGTCGGCCTGGGATGAGCAGTTCTTC. It codes for CASSFSGVSAWDEQFF.